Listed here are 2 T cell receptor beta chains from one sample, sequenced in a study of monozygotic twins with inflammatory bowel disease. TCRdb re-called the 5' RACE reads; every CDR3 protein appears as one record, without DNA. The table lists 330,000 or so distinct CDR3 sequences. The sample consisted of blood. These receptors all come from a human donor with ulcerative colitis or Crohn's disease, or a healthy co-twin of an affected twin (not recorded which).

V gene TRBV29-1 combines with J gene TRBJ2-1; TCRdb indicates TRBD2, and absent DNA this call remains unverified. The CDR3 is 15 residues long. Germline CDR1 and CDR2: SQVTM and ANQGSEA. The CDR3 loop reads CSVDSGTRLGNDQFF.

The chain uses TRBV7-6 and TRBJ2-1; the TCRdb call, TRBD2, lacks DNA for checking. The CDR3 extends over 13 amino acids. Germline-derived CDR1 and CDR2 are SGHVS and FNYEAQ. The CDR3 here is CAWSRGLGDEQFF.